This TCR beta chain was sequenced during a study of blood T cell repertoires in COVID-19 (dated by TCRdb to 2018 to 2021). Describing the broader study: Samples covering the acute and convalescent phases of COVID-19 were provided by collaborators in the United States, Italy and Spain. The material from the prospective study consisted of cDNA or gDNA derived from T cells, B-cell-depleted T cells, or PBMCs. Subjects who had been exposed to COVID-19, were actively infected with it, or had recovered from it provided the deeply sampled blood TCRbeta repertoires that made up the dataset. The repertoires were released in a freely available public database meant as a resource for research on the immune response to SARS-CoV-2. The samples were drawn from two sources: the first 160 participants of the ongoing ImmuneRACE study, and over 950 subjects contributed by 6 global collaborators. The sample metadata nearly always contained a de-identified subject ID, COVID-19 status, age in years and sex. Where available, HLA class I and class II types were taken from metadata supplied by the sample provider and were not determined by assay-based typing. The paper as a whole reports these results and caveats: The quantity of clinical and demographic metadata differed by source and by participant and was supplied without curation.

The immunoSEQ Assay, a bias-controlled multiplex PCR, was used to amplify TCRbeta CDR3 regions from genomic DNA. The original pipeline was this. Within the assay, amplification of reference gene primers was used to estimate how many nucleated cells each sample contained. To quantify the absolute abundance of each unique TCRbeta CDR3 rearrangement, sequence reads were collapsed and filtered. For each sample, productive Simpson clonality was calculated as the square root of Simpson's diversity index across productive rearrangements. In TCRdb, the immuneACCESS table is reduced to in-frame sequences with V and J assigned. These tables do not hold every clone; where another copy was compared, an unresolved V gene accounts for under half, and the others remain unexplained. D and trimming come from the DNA, and the V and J calls and clone size come from that table. The sample records approximately 110,000 clones, 90% to 95% of which are singletons. Clones ranked in the top ten supply approximately 2% of the sample.

The CDR3 sequence holds 17 residues, the cysteine and phenylalanine included. Only the CDR3 region is kept as DNA, spanning 51 bases read in frame from base 1. The junction shows trimming of 3 bases on V and 5 bases on J, and the gene matches do not reach 11 bases of it. Taken from the germline V gene (reference sequence), the CDR1 and CDR2 loops are LNHDA and SQIVND. In Seattle, one collaborating source enrolled patients while the infection was active and tracked those patients longitudinally over the course of disease. Whole blood was collected in K2EDTA tubes by collaborating institutions according to the institutions' own protocols. For TCRbeta analysis, collaborator samples were shipped as frozen whole blood, as isolated PBMCs, or as DNA extracted from either sample type. As to this clone: Its antigen is unknown. No per-base quality is available; no much larger clone lies one base away.

Material for sequencing was peripheral blood. This receptor chain uses TRBV19 and TRBJ2-5, and 11 junction bases match TRBD1. The sequence came from a man between 50 and 59 years old with COVID-19, enrolled during active disease. The CDR3 loop reads CASSINARTGGFETQYF. At the DNA level, the sequence is TGTGCCAGTAGTATCAACGCGAGGACAGGGGGCTTCGAGACCCAGTACTTC.